This T cell receptor (beta chain) is from a study of CD8+ T cells in alopecia areata. TCR sequencing used cDNA made by reverse transcription of extracted RNA. The data were produced by immunoSEQ multiplex PCR, yet TCRdb's version contains in-frame clones alone and is incomplete. The sample has around 120,000 clones, around 60% seen once; the top ten hold around 6%. V was clipped by 3 bases and J by 4 bases; unmatched bases: 8. Germline loops: CDR1 ENHRY, CDR2 SYGVKD. The CDR3 runs 15 residues. Treatment here: oral pan-JAK inhibitor, 5-10 mg twice daily. Details on this clone: The antigen is unknown.

General study results and limits: Scalp sequencing also captures normal skin's resident alphabeta T cells.

The sequenced sample was CD4+ T cells sorted from blood, obtained at week 4, from a patient treated with tofacitinib. The V gene is TRBV10-3, the J gene TRBJ2-7; 8 nucleotides match TRBD1. This receptor was taken from a human donor with alopecia areata. The CDR3 region is CAISDFRGRRYEQYF. The CDR3 region has the DNA TGTGCCATCAGTGACTTCAGGGGGCGGCGGTACGAGCAGTACTTC.